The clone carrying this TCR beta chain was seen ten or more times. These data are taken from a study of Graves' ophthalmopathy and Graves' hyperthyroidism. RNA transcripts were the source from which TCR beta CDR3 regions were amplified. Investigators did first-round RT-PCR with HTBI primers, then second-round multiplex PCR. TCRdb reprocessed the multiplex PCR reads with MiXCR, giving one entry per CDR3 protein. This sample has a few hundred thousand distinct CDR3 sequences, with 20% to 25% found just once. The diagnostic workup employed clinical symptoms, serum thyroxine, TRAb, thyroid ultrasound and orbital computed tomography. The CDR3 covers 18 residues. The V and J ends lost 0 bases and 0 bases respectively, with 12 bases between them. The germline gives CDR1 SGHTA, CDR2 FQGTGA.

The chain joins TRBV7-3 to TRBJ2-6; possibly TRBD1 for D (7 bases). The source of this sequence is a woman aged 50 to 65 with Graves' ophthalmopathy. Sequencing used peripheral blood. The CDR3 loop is CASSLTAGQISGANVLTF. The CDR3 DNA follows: TGTGCCAGCAGCTTAACGGCGGGACAGATCTCTGGGGCCAACGTCCTGACTTTC.